A single sample is the source of the 30 T cell receptor beta chains below, sequenced in a study of CD8 T cells in Susac syndrome. Random hexamers were used to reverse transcribe roughly 0.45 to 1 ug of RNA. TCRdb re-analysed the immunoSEQ multiplex PCR reads in MiXCR, keeping a single row per CDR3 protein. The data contain roughly 120,000 distinct CDR3 sequences, about 94% of them singletons. What was sequenced was CD4+ T cells from PBMCs. These receptors all come from a human donor in good health.

Written as DNA, the CDR3 is TGTGCCTGGAGTGGACAAGACTCCTACGAGCAGTACTTC. Protein sequence: CAWSGQDSYEQYF. V and J are TRBV30 and TRBJ2-7; no reliable D call. The CDR3 length is 13 residues. The ends were cut back, 1 base at V and 0 bases at J, with 7 bases in the middle. In germline, CDR1 is GTSNPN, CDR2 SVGIG (reference sequence).

The J gene is TRBJ1-1, the V gene TRBV30; 7 bases are a match to TRBD1. The CDR3 contains 14 residues. In germline, CDR1 is GTSNPN, CDR2 SVGIG (reference sequence). J gave up 6 bases and V 3 bases, and 10 bases lay outside the gene matches. This CDR3 is CAWRGGTVASEAFF. DNA of the CDR3: TGTGCCTGGAGGGGGGGGACAGTCGCGTCTGAAGCTTTCTTT. The entire variable domain, with the rest obtained from reference TRBV30 and TRBJ1-1, is as follows: SQTIHQWPATLVQPVGSPLSLECTVEGTSNPNLYWYRQAAGRGLQLLFYSVGIGQISSEVPQNLSASRPQDRQFILSSKKLLLSDSGFYLCAWRGGTVASEAFFGQGTRLTVV.

The table lists this clonotype with a count of one. The V and J genes are TRBV5-1 and TRBJ2-2; possible D gene TRBD2, 6 bases. Trimming removed 0 bases at V and 2 bases at J, with 23 bases between. Germline assignment: CDR1 SGHRS and CDR2 YFSETQ. The CDR3 runs to 20 residues. CDR3 sequence (DNA): TGCGCCAGCAGCTTGGCCGGGGGATCCATCCGAGGGGTCAACACCGGGGAGCTGTTTTTT. It yields the protein CASSLAGGSIRGVNTGELFF.

The CDR3 spells CASSLRQGNVGTEAFF. CDR3 coding DNA: TGTGCCAGCAGCTTACGACAGGGTAACGTTGGCACTGAAGCTTTCTTT. This chain uses TRBV7-9 with TRBJ1-1, with 7 bases matching TRBD1. The CDR3 is 16 residues long. V lost 2 bases to trimming and J lost 4 bases; unmatched junction nucleotides: 10. Germline assignment: CDR1 SEHNR and CDR2 FQNEAQ (reference sequence).

The rearrangement uses TRBV20-1 and TRBJ2-1; D call uncertain. The germline V and J ends were trimmed by 7 bases and 3 bases, with 10 bases remaining between them. Looked up from germline, CDR1 is DFQATT and CDR2 is SNEGSKA (reference sequence). This CDR3 has 12 amino acids. The CDR3 reads CSVSGNYNEQFF. The DNA for the CDR3 is TGCAGTGTGTCCGGCAACTACAATGAGCAGTTCTTC.

V and J are TRBV2 and TRBJ2-2; TRBD2 is a possible D gene (6 bases). The V gene lost 6 bases and the J gene lost 2 bases, with 13 bases spanning the gap. The CDR3 consists of 15 residues. Germline loops: CDR1 SNHLY, CDR2 FYNNEI. The DNA for the CDR3 is TGTGCCAGCAGGGTCGGGACTTCTAACACCGGGGAGCTGTTTTTT. Protein: CASRVGTSNTGELFF.

This rearrangement joins TRBV6-5 to TRBJ2-7; 9 bases are a match to TRBD2. There are 14 residues in the CDR3. The germline CDR1 and CDR2 sequences are MNHEY and SVGAGI. V dropped 4 bases and J dropped 6; count of bases not matched to a gene: 7. CDR3 in amino acids: CASSLVAGEGEQYF. As DNA, the CDR3 is TGTGCCAGCAGTTTGGTAGCGGGAGAAGGCGAGCAGTACTTC.

Of note for this clonotype: The junction shows a germline mismatch at one end, possibly a read error. The chain uses TRBV29-1 and TRBJ2-1; D perhaps matches TRBD2 (6 bases). CDR3 length: 14 residues. The germline gives CDR1 SQVTM, CDR2 ANQGSEA. This CDR3 reads CSVATASVNNEQFF. The CDR3 region has the DNA TGTAGCGTTGCGACGGCTAGCGTAAACAATGAGCAGTTCTTC.

This clonotype appeared a single time. This rearrangement joins TRBV7-8 to TRBJ1-4, with D perhaps TRBD1 (5 bases). V was pared by 2 bases and J by 6 bases, with 13 bases between. Germline V gene lookup returns CDR1 SGHVS and CDR2 FQNEAQ. The CDR3 totals 15 residues. The CDR3 nucleotides are TGTGCCAGCAGCTTAAATCCCAGGGTCGATGAAAAACTGTTTTTT. It encodes CASSLNPRVDEKLFF.

The chain couples TRBV14 to TRBJ2-2; D remains unclear. The CDR3 runs to 13 residues. Germline CDR1 and CDR2: SGHDN and FVKESK. V lost 4 bases and J 6 bases, leaving 9 bases between the germline ends. CDR3 protein: CASSPQPAGELFF. In DNA form, the CDR3 reads TGTGCCAGCAGCCCTCAGCCGGCCGGGGAGCTGTTTTTT.

The V call is TRBV5-4, the J call TRBJ1-2; possible D gene TRBD1, 5 bases. V lost 4 bases and J 10 bases, leaving 20 bases between the germline ends. Looked up from germline, CDR1 is SGHNT and CDR2 is YYREEE (reference sequence). This CDR3 is built from 14 residues. CDR3 DNA sequence: TGTGCCAGCAGCCCCCGGTCAGGGATAAGTGCCTACACCTTC. Its protein product is CASSPRSGISAYTF.

V and J are TRBV6-5 and TRBJ2-5; a weak D match, TRBD2 (6 bases). The germline CDR1 and CDR2 sequences are MNHEY and SVGAGI. Between the trimmed V and J ends, which lost 3 bases and 5 bases, there was a span of 16 bases. This CDR3 is built from 15 residues. This chain's CDR3 is CASSYTGVAVETQYF. CDR3 sequence (DNA): TGTGCCAGCAGTTATACGGGGGTAGCGGTGGAGACCCAGTACTTC.

The chain recombines TRBV10-3 with TRBJ2-7, with D hard to call. The CDR3 has 14 amino acids. Trimming stripped 3 bases from V and 0 bases from J, with 9 bases between. Looked up from germline, CDR1 is ENHRY and CDR2 is SYGVKD. The chain's CDR3 is CAISDIRNSYEQYF. The CDR3 DNA follows: TGTGCCATCAGTGATATCAGGAACTCCTACGAGCAGTACTTC.

This rearrangement joins TRBV6-6 to TRBJ2-7, with D perhaps TRBD1 or TRBD2 (5 bases each). The CDR3 is 14 residues long. The germline V and J ends were trimmed by 8 bases and 2 bases, with 16 bases remaining between them. Per germline, CDR1 MNHNY and CDR2 SVGAGI (reference sequence). CDR3 DNA: TGTGCCAGCGGGGGACGGGTCCCCACCTACGAGCAGTACTTC. Translating gives CASGGRVPTYEQYF.

The chain joins TRBV7-2 to TRBJ2-7, with TRBD2 matching over 10 bases. The V segment lost 4 bases and the J segment 2 bases; nucleotides outside the gene matches: 8. The length of the CDR3 is 16 residues. The V gene's germline CDR1 is SGHTA and CDR2 FQGNSA. CDR3 amino acids: CASSSLGSGRAYEQYF. CDR3 DNA sequence: TGTGCCAGCAGCTCCCTAGGAAGCGGGAGGGCCTACGAGCAGTACTTC. Variable domain in full (rest from reference TRBV7-2 and TRBJ2-7): GAGVSQSPSNKVTEKGKDVELRCDPISGHTALYWYRQSLGQGLEFLIYFQGNSAPDKSGLPSDRFSAERTGGSVSTLTIQRTQQEDSAVYLCASSSLGSGRAYEQYFGPGTRLTVT.

The V call is TRBV12-5, the J call TRBJ2-6; D uncertain. The CDR3 contains 15 residues. V lost 4 bases, J lost 2 bases, and 9 bases lay in between. Germline assignment: CDR1 LGHNT and CDR2 FRNRAP. The CDR3 region has the DNA TGTGCTAGTGGTTCCCTGGTTACTGGGGCCAACGTCCTGACTTTC. This translates into CASGSLVTGANVLTF.

This chain joins TRBV3-1 and TRBJ1-2; D uncertain. Trimming pared 0 bases from V and 4 bases from J, leaving 9 bases between. The CDR3 is made up of 14 amino acids. Germline values: CDR1 LGHDT, CDR2 YNNKEL (reference sequence). CDR3 protein: CASSQDEQTYGYTF. The CDR3 DNA sequence: TGTGCCAGCAGCCAAGATGAGCAGACCTATGGCTACACCTTC.

The DNA of the CDR3 is TGTGCCAGCAGCCCAAATACAGGAGGCGAAGCTTTCTTT. This codes for CASSPNTGGEAFF. The genes are TRBV7-9 and TRBJ1-1; a possible D gene is TRBD1 (5 bases). The germline V gene has CDR1 SEHNR and CDR2 FQNEAQ (reference sequence). The CDR3 runs to 13 residues. The V gene lost 5 bases and the J gene lost 8 bases, with 15 bases spanning the gap.

The J gene is TRBJ2-6, the V gene TRBV6-1; D is ambiguous. V shed 8 bases and J shed 4 bases, with 6 bases lying between them. This CDR3 has 12 amino acids. CDR1 MNHNS and CDR2 SASEGT come from the germline V gene. CDR3 residues: CASAEGANVLTF. DNA for the CDR3: TGTGCCAGCGCTGAAGGGGCCAACGTCCTGACTTTC.

The CDR3 protein is CASSPRQKLQETQYF. CDR3 sequence (DNA): TGTGCCAGCAGTCCTCGACAGAAGCTACAAGAGACCCAGTACTTC. This chain connects TRBV27 to TRBJ2-5, with D possibly being TRBD1 (5 bases). Trimming pared 5 bases from V and 2 bases from J, leaving 15 bases between. Per germline, CDR1 MNHEY and CDR2 SMNVEV (reference sequence). CDR3 length equals 15 residues.

The gene calls are TRBV12-5 and TRBJ2-5; TRBD2 agrees at 10 bases. The CDR3 totals 15 residues. The trim removed 5 bases at V and 1 base at J, leaving 4 bases unmatched. Germline V gene lookup returns CDR1 LGHNT and CDR2 FRNRAP. The CDR3 DNA is TGTGCTAGTGGTACCTGGACTAGCGGCCAAGAGACCCAGTACTTC. It yields the protein CASGTWTSGQETQYF.

V is TRBV6-1 and J is TRBJ2-1, with 11 nucleotides matching TRBD2. CDR3 size: 17 residues. J lost 4 bases, V lost 0 bases, and 5 bases had no gene match. Germline lookup yields CDR1 MNHNS and CDR2 SASEGT. The CDR3 spells CASSEALVAGGYNEQFF. The CDR3, as DNA: TGTGCCAGCAGTGAAGCGCTCGTAGCGGGAGGGTACAATGAGCAGTTCTTC.

This rearrangement joins TRBV7-2 to TRBJ2-1, with D perhaps TRBD2 (7 bases). Trimming took off 2 bases at V and 1 base at J, with 12 bases between the two ends. This CDR3 has 16 residues. Germline assignment: CDR1 SGHTA and CDR2 FQGNSA. The CDR3, as DNA: TGTGCCAGCAGCTTATCGGGGGGCCATTCCTACAATGAGCAGTTCTTC. As protein: CASSLSGGHSYNEQFF. The full variable domain, rest sourced from reference TRBV7-2 and TRBJ2-1, is GAGVSQSPSNKVTEKGKDVELRCDPISGHTALYWYRQSLGQGLEFLIYFQGNSAPDKSGLPSDRFSAERTGGSVSTLTIQRTQQEDSAVYLCASSLSGGHSYNEQFFGPGTRLTVL.

This clonotype was found once. The genes are TRBV7-2 and TRBJ2-1; perhaps TRBD2 as D (6 bases). Germline values: CDR1 SGHTA, CDR2 FQGNSA. CDR3 length equals 17 residues. Trimming took 4 bases from V and 4 from J, leaving 20 bases between them. The CDR3: CASSSIIGPAGYNEQFF. DNA of the CDR3: TGTGCCAGCAGCTCTATCATAGGACCGGCGGGATACAATGAGCAGTTCTTC.

The genes are TRBV12-3 or TRBV12-4 and TRBJ1-2; D possibly corresponds to TRBD1 (6 bases). The CDR3 has 14 amino acids. V gave up 1 base and J gave up 0 bases, with 6 bases separating them. CDR3 residues: CASSLGDTNYGYTF. In nucleotides, the CDR3 is TGTGCCAGCAGTTTAGGGGACACTAACTATGGCTACACCTTC.

The CDR3 region is CASSDRLQNTEAFF. The CDR3, as DNA: TGTGCCAGCTCTGACAGGCTCCAGAACACTGAAGCTTTCTTT. The genes are TRBV12-3 or TRBV12-4 and TRBJ1-1, with D maybe TRBD1 (6 bases). This CDR3 is built from 14 residues. With 8 bases removed from V and 1 base from J, the gap between germline ends came to 14 bases.

This chain uses TRBV20-1 with TRBJ2-4; no firm D call. Trimming shortened V by 2 bases and J by 1 base, and 12 bases separated the two germline ends. The germline V gene has CDR1 DFQATT and CDR2 SNEGSKA (reference sequence). The CDR3 sequence is 15 residues long. The CDR3 DNA is TGCAGTGCTAGAAGGGATCAGAGGGCCAAAAACATTCAGTACTTC. Encoded protein: CSARRDQRAKNIQYF.

This clonotype was detected only a few times. J is TRBJ1-1 and V is TRBV18; a weak D match, TRBD1 (6 bases). Germline V lookup: CDR1 KGHSH, CDR2 LQKENI. The CDR3 is made up of 13 amino acids. Deletions cut 2 bases from V and 5 bases from J, with 9 bases between. The CDR3 bases are TGTGCCAGCTCACCAGACAGGAGAACTGAAGCTTTCTTT. Translation: CASSPDRRTEAFF.

In its sample, this clonotype was seen once. The chain joins TRBV5-1 to TRBJ2-1; 8 bases fit TRBD1. The CDR3 is 15 residues long. Germline CDR1 is SGHRS and CDR2 is YFSETQ. J gave up 2 bases and V 4 bases, and 5 bases lay outside the gene matches. The CDR3 DNA follows: TGCGCCAGCAGCCCCCGGACAGGGACCTACAATGAGCAGTTCTTC. This codes for CASSPRTGTYNEQFF.

The CDR3 protein is CASSLRTSGSLSSYNEQFF. In nucleotides, the CDR3 is TGTGCCAGCAGCCTCCGGACTAGCGGGAGCCTTAGCTCCTACAATGAGCAGTTCTTC. The V call is TRBV7-2, the J call TRBJ2-1; 13 bases map to TRBD2. V was pared by 5 bases and J by 0 bases, with 10 bases of the junction left unmatched. Germline lookup yields CDR1 SGHTA and CDR2 FQGNSA. The CDR3 has 19 amino acids.